Below are 6 T cell receptor beta chains sequenced from a single sample in a study of T-cell memory formation after mild COVID-19. TCRdb reprocessed the 5' RACE reads via MiXCR and lists one record per CDR3 protein. The table records 350,000 to 550,000 distinct CDR3 sequences, about 20% of them present only once. The sequencing input was PBMCs or a T cell subset sorted from them (not recorded which). All receptors derive from a man aged 18-30 years who had mild COVID-19 (a few samples of this study predate the infection). Cell type and time point are not known.

The chain carries TRBV10-3 and TRBJ2-7, with 9 bases fitting TRBD1. Germline V gives CDR1 ENHRY, CDR2 SYGVKD. This CDR3 comprises 13 residues. J lost 7 bases, V lost 5 bases, and 6 bases had no gene match. The chain's CDR3 is CAISSGQGWEQYV. Here the CDR3 DNA reads TGTGCCATCAGTTCAGGACAGGGGTGGGAGCAGTACGTC.

The chain recombines TRBV7-2 with TRBJ1-1, with a tentative D call TRBD1 (6 bases). The CDR3 extends over 13 amino acids. The V gene's germline CDR1 is SGHTA and CDR2 FQGNSA. V was shortened by 0 bases and J by 6 bases, with 8 bases between the two germline ends. CDR3 nucleotide sequence: TGTGCCAGCAGCTTAGCTCCAGGGGCTGAAGCTTTCTTT. This encodes CASSLAPGAEAFF. Filled out from reference TRBV7-2 and TRBJ1-1, the complete variable domain reads GAGVSQSPSNKVTEKGKDVELRCDPISGHTALYWYRQSLGQGLEFLIYFQGNSAPDKSGLPSDRFSAERTGGSVSTLTIQRTQQEDSAVYLCASSLAPGAEAFFGQGTRLTVV.

The chain has TRBV5-6 and TRBJ2-7; no definite D call. Germline V gives CDR1 SGHDT, CDR2 YYEEEE. The V end lost 3 bases, the J end lost 0 bases, and 10 bases lay between the germline ends. CDR3 length: 14 amino acids. The CDR3, as DNA: TGTGCCAGCAGCTGGGGAACATACTCCTACGAGCAGTACTTC. Translated: CASSWGTYSYEQYF.

The chain is built from TRBV5-4 and TRBJ2-4, with 10 bases fitting TRBD2. This CDR3 spans 15 amino acids. V lost 0 bases to trimming and J lost 4 bases; unmatched junction nucleotides: 1. CDR1 SGHNT and CDR2 YYREEE come from the germline V gene (reference sequence). CDR3 residues: CASSLVSGGKNIQYF. For the CDR3, the DNA is TGTGCCAGCAGCTTGGTTAGCGGGGGGAAAAACATTCAGTACTTC.

This clonotype came up a few times. This rearrangement joins TRBV20-1 to TRBJ1-2, with a weak D call TRBD1 (5 bases). Germline V gene sequence: CDR1 DFQATT, CDR2 SNEGSKA (reference sequence). The length of the CDR3 is 11 residues. V lost 3 bases and J 4 bases, leaving 6 bases between the germline ends. CDR3 nucleotide sequence: TGCAGTGCTAGGGGGCTCTATGGCTACACCTTC. Amino acids: CSARGLYGYTF.

This clonotype was observed a handful of times. This sequence joins TRBV11-2 and TRBJ2-5; possibly TRBD2 for D (5 bases). CDR3 length: 13 residues. The ends were cut back, 5 bases at V and 4 bases at J, with 11 bases in the middle. Germline V gene data show CDR1 as SGHAT and CDR2 as FQNNGV. The CDR3 loop reads CASSPELVETQYF. The CDR3 DNA follows: TGTGCCAGCAGCCCCGAACTAGTAGAGACCCAGTACTTC.